These 28 T cell receptor beta chains were sequenced from one sample in a study of cytomegalovirus exposure and HLA in healthy donors. This PCR relied on a set of 60 Vbeta primers and 13 Jbeta primers. The method was immunoSEQ multiplex PCR; TCRdb's version includes in-frame clones alone and lacks a portion of them. This sample yields around 180,000 clones, of which around 80% are seen a single time; 5.5% to 7.5% belongs to the top ten. Sequencing was performed on PBMCs. These receptors came from a man aged 30 to 45 in good health and CMV-seropositive.

The chain has TRBV19 and TRBJ2-1, with D possibly being TRBD1 (5 bases). CDR3 length: 15 residues. Trimming removed 8 bases from V and 0 bases from J, with 14 bases in between. Germline CDR1 is LNHDA and CDR2 is SQIVND (reference sequence). CDR3 coding DNA: TGTGCCAGTTCTACAGGTGTGAGCTCCTACAATGAGCAGTTCTTC. Translating it yields CASSTGVSSYNEQFF.

CDR3 protein: CSVEFVQDQETQYF. The CDR3 DNA is TGCAGCGTTGAATTCGTCCAGGACCAAGAGACCCAGTACTTC. The V gene is TRBV29-1, the J gene TRBJ2-5; D gene uncertain. Germline CDR1 and CDR2: SQVTM and ANQGSEA. The V gene lost 2 bases and the J gene lost 0 bases, with 10 bases spanning the gap. This CDR3 is 14 amino acids long. Full variable domain (outside the CDR3, taken from reference TRBV29-1 and TRBJ2-5): SAVISQKPSRDICQRGTSLTIQCQVDSQVTMMFWYRQQPGQSLTLIATANQGSEATYESGFVIDKFPISRPNLTFSTLTVSNMSPEDSSIYLCSVEFVQDQETQYFGPGTRLLVL.

J is TRBJ2-5 and V is TRBV5-4; 11 positions agree with TRBD2. CDR1 and CDR2 (germline): SGHNT, YYREEE (reference sequence). The junction had 19 bases not matched to a gene; V was cut back by 4 bases and J by 2 bases. The CDR3 has 20 residues. The CDR3 protein is CASSPIKIHRTSGQQETQYF. The CDR3 DNA sequence: TGTGCCAGCAGCCCCATAAAGATTCACAGGACTAGCGGGCAACAAGAGACCCAGTACTTC.

This rearrangement joins TRBV10-2 to TRBJ2-1; possible D gene TRBD2, 5 bases. Deletions cut 8 bases from V and 4 bases from J, with 12 bases between. In germline, CDR1 is WSHSY, CDR2 SAAADI. This CDR3 is built from 13 residues. CDR3 sequence reads: CASGETTYNEQFF. Here the CDR3 DNA reads TGCGCCAGCGGCGAGACTACATACAATGAGCAGTTCTTC.

V usage is TRBV7-2 and J usage is TRBJ2-5; 10 nucleotides agree with TRBD2. The CDR3 consists of 16 residues. V trimming: 6 bases; J trimming: 5 bases; junction bases outside the gene matches: 12. Germline values: CDR1 SGHTA, CDR2 FQGNSA. CDR3 region: CASSPTSGVVRETQYF. DNA of the CDR3: TGTGCCAGCAGTCCAACTAGCGGGGTTGTGCGGGAGACCCAGTACTTC.

This sequence joins TRBV7-9 and TRBJ1-3; maybe TRBD1 (5 bases). Germline loops: CDR1 SEHNR, CDR2 FQNEAQ (reference sequence). This CDR3 is built from 18 residues. Between the trimmed V and J ends, which lost 3 bases and 0 bases, there was a span of 18 bases. CDR3 nucleotide sequence: TGTGCCAGCAGCTTCCTGGCAGGGCCCCTTAGCTCTGGAAACACCATATATTTT. Translated: CASSFLAGPLSSGNTIYF. Full variable domain (missing parts from reference TRBV7-9 and TRBJ1-3): DTGVSQNPRHKITKRGQNVTFRCDPISEHNRLYWYRQTLGQGPEFLTYFQNEAQLEKSRLLSDRFSAERPKGSFSTLEIQRTEQGDSAMYLCASSFLAGPLSSGNTIYFGEGSWLTVV.

The chain links TRBV19 to TRBJ2-7, with TRBD1 as a possible D gene (6 bases). With 0 bases removed from V and 6 bases from J, the gap between germline ends came to 15 bases. This CDR3 has 15 residues. CDR1 LNHDA and CDR2 SQIVND come from the germline V gene (reference sequence). The CDR3 here is CASSIDPTTGREQYF. DNA for the CDR3: TGTGCCAGTAGTATAGATCCTACCACAGGGCGCGAGCAGTACTTC.

The chain joins TRBV19 to TRBJ2-1; D ambiguous. CDR3 length: 13 residues. Between the trimmed V and J ends, which lost 0 bases and 3 bases, there was a span of 3 bases. The germline CDR1 and CDR2 sequences are LNHDA and SQIVND (reference sequence). In nucleotides, the CDR3 is TGTGCCAGTAGTATAGAGAGCTACAATGAGCAGTTCTTC. Amino acid sequence: CASSIESYNEQFF.

This clone has more than one count but fewer than ten. V and J are TRBV6-5 and TRBJ2-7; D gene ambiguous. Looked up from germline, CDR1 is MNHEY and CDR2 is SVGAGI. The CDR3 covers 12 residues. Between the trimmed V and J ends, which lost 7 bases and 5 bases, there was a span of 12 bases. The CDR3 nucleotides read TGTGCCAGCAACGAATGGAGTAACGAGCAGTACTTC. It yields the protein CASNEWSNEQYF.

The V call is TRBV9, the J call TRBJ2-1; 11 nucleotides agree with TRBD2. CDR3 length: 17 residues. Trimming took 4 bases from V and 12 from J; bases not matched to a gene: 18. CDR1 and CDR2 from the germline V gene are SGDLS and YYNGEE. The CDR3 loop reads CASSTRSILAGVNGQFF. CDR3 coding DNA: TGTGCCAGCAGCACCCGTAGTATACTAGCGGGAGTAAACGGGCAGTTCTTC.

This clone has a handful of counts. The chain links TRBV19 to TRBJ2-5; 10 nucleotides align to TRBD1. The J call could be wrong; TRBJ2-7 is a better fit for the DNA end. The CDR3 consists of 15 residues. The germline V gene has CDR1 LNHDA and CDR2 SQIVND (reference sequence). The CDR3, as DNA: TGTGCCAGTAGTTATCGGGACAGGGGAGGAATCGAGCAGTACTTC. The encoded protein is CASSYRDRGGIEQYF.

The chain recombines TRBV28 with TRBJ2-5, with 9 bases matching TRBD2. The J call may not be correct, given that the DNA end is closer to TRBJ2-7. The CDR3 is 15 amino acids. Germline V gives CDR1 MDHEN, CDR2 SYDVKM. CDR3 DNA: TGTGCCAGCAGACTCAGCGGGAGGAGCTCCTACGAGCAGTACTTC. This codes for CASRLSGRSSYEQYF.

The V and J genes are TRBV7-3 and TRBJ2-1; TRBD2 matches at 9 bases. Trimming removed 2 bases from V and 7 bases from J; junction bases left unmatched: 9. The CDR3 is made up of 16 amino acids. CDR1 is SGHTA and CDR2 is FQGTGA in the germline V gene. The CDR3 is CASSLASGIVRNEQFF. The CDR3 bases are TGTGCCAGCAGCTTAGCTAGCGGGATTGTTCGGAATGAGCAGTTCTTC.

V is TRBV30 and J is TRBJ2-5, with D possibly matching TRBD1 (6 bases). The J call could be wrong; TRBJ2-7 is a better fit for the DNA end. Germline V lookup: CDR1 GTSNPN, CDR2 SVGIG (reference sequence). The CDR3 loop spans 15 amino acids. The CDR3 protein is CAWSVTGTLFYEQYF. DNA for the CDR3: TGTGCCTGGAGTGTTACCGGGACACTTTTCTACGAGCAGTACTTC.

This clone was observed once. V usage is TRBV10-1 and J usage is TRBJ2-1, with 16 nucleotides matching TRBD2. Unmatched junction bases numbered 13, after V lost 4 bases and J lost 4 bases. Per germline, CDR1 WNHNN and CDR2 SYGVQD (reference sequence). This CDR3 has 20 residues. The CDR3 spells CASSAYPGTSGRVTYNEQFF. The CDR3 DNA sequence: TGCGCCAGCAGTGCTTATCCCGGGACTAGCGGGAGGGTAACTTACAATGAGCAGTTCTTC.

This chain connects TRBV7-2 to TRBJ2-7; D is perhaps TRBD2 (5 bases). The CDR3 spans 15 residues. CDR1 is SGHTA, CDR2 FQGNSA, per germline. The germline V and J ends were trimmed by 6 bases and 0 bases, with 15 bases remaining between them. The CDR3: CASSTVHTSSYEQYF. As DNA, the CDR3 is TGTGCCAGCAGTACAGTCCACACTAGCTCCTACGAGCAGTACTTC.

This clone has only a few counts. This sequence joins TRBV6-1 and TRBJ1-1, with a weak D call TRBD1 (5 bases). The CDR3 is made up of 13 amino acids. V lost 6 bases, J lost 10 bases, and 18 bases lay in between. Germline V gene data show CDR1 as MNHNS and CDR2 as SASEGT. Here the CDR3 DNA reads TGTGCCAGCAGGGCAGGGATTCCCCCTGGAGCTTTCTTT. Residues: CASRAGIPPGAFF.

The gene calls are TRBV9 and TRBJ2-1; the D gene is possibly TRBD2 (5 bases). Germline CDR1 reads SGDLS; CDR2 reads YYNGEE. Trimming took 0 bases from V and 13 from J, leaving 14 bases between them. The CDR3 spans 13 residues. CDR3 loop: CASSVVLGSTQFF. The CDR3 nucleotides are TGTGCCAGCAGCGTAGTATTGGGGAGTACACAGTTCTTC.

The V call is TRBV4-3, the J call TRBJ2-7, with TRBD1 matching 9 bases. The CDR3 is 15 residues long. V was clipped by 4 bases and J by 6 bases; unmatched bases: 10. The germline V gene has CDR1 LGHNA and CDR2 YSLEER. As DNA, the CDR3 is TGCGCCAGCAGCCCCTACAGGGGGCGGGTGGGCGAGCAGTACTTC. Its protein product is CASSPYRGRVGEQYF.

V usage is TRBV6-5 and J usage is TRBJ1-2; 7 bases match TRBD1. The CDR3 spans 15 residues. The V gene end was trimmed by 6 bases and the J gene end by 4 bases; junction bases not matched to a gene: 11. The germline gives CDR1 MNHEY, CDR2 SVGAGI. The CDR3: CASRPKNTGAYGYTF. For the CDR3, the DNA is TGTGCCAGCAGGCCCAAGAATACAGGGGCCTATGGCTACACCTTC.

The chain employs TRBV19 and TRBJ1-1; perhaps TRBD1 as D (5 bases). The V end lost 6 bases, the J end lost 5 bases, and 13 bases lay between the germline ends. The CDR3 is made up of 13 amino acids. Per the germline V gene, CDR1 is LNHDA and CDR2 is SQIVND (reference sequence). Here the CDR3 DNA reads TGTGCCAGTAGCGTATCGACAGCAACTGAAGCTTTCTTT. Translation gives CASSVSTATEAFF.

Here the CDR3 DNA reads TGTGCCAGCAGCCGCACTGTGCGCTACGAGCAGTACTTC. Translated, it gives CASSRTVRYEQYF. V is TRBV6-5 and J is TRBJ2-7; no firm D call. Germline CDR1 and CDR2: MNHEY and SVGAGI. The V and J ends lost 6 bases and 3 bases respectively, with 12 bases between them. CDR3 length: 13 residues.

The chain is built from TRBV7-9 and TRBJ2-7; a possible D gene is TRBD2 (6 bases). The CDR3 consists of 14 residues. V gave up 3 bases and J gave up 2 bases, with 11 bases separating them. Germline values: CDR1 SEHNR, CDR2 FQNEAQ (reference sequence). The DNA for the CDR3 is TGTGCCAGCAGCTTCCGGGACTCAACCTACGAGCAGTACTTC. Residues: CASSFRDSTYEQYF.

In this sample, this clone turned up a few times. This chain links TRBV15 with TRBJ2-1; possibly TRBD2 for D (5 bases). Trimming took off 4 bases at V and 10 bases at J, with 8 bases between the two ends. CDR1 LNHNV and CDR2 YYDKDF come from the germline V gene (reference sequence). The CDR3 runs 11 residues. The CDR3 coding sequence is TGTGCCACCAGCACCTCGGGGGAGCAGTTCTTC. It codes for CATSTSGEQFF. The whole variable domain, filled in from reference TRBV15 and TRBJ2-1, reads DAMVIQNPRYQVTQFGKPVTLSCSQTLNHNVMYWYQQKSSQAPKLLFHYYDKDFNNEADTPDNFQSRRPNTSFCFLDIRSPGLGDTAMYLCATSTSGEQFFGPGTRLTVL.

This chain connects TRBV29-1 to TRBJ2-7, with 9 bases that match TRBD1. CDR3 length equals 15 residues. Germline loops: CDR1 SQVTM, CDR2 ANQGSEA. With V trimmed by 2 bases and J by 3 bases, 8 bases remained unmatched. CDR3 in DNA: TGCAGCGTTGAAACGGGACAGGGCCTTCTCTACGAGCAGTACTTC. Translation: CSVETGQGLLYEQYF.

This clone was found a few times. The rearrangement uses TRBV28 and TRBJ2-7, with D perhaps matching TRBD1 (5 bases). Per germline, CDR1 MDHEN and CDR2 SYDVKM. V gave up 2 bases and J gave up 3 bases, with 14 bases separating them. The CDR3 extends over 15 amino acids. The CDR3, as DNA: TGTGCCAGCAGTTTACCCTCGGCAGGGCTCTACGAGCAGTACTTC. It yields the protein CASSLPSAGLYEQYF.

This rearrangement joins TRBV6-1 to TRBJ1-3; tentatively, D is TRBD1 (6 bases). The CDR3 runs 15 residues. Trimming shortened V by 8 bases and J by 9 bases, and 23 bases separated the two germline ends. Germline-derived CDR1 and CDR2 are MNHNS and SASEGT. CDR3 in amino acids: CASCWTVATRGTIYF. In nucleotides, the CDR3 is TGTGCCAGCTGTTGGACAGTGGCCACCCGGGGCACCATATATTTT.

On this clone: Sequence at one end of the junction differs from germline and may be a read error. The J gene is TRBJ2-5, the V gene TRBV7-9; D is possibly TRBD2 (7 bases). This CDR3 has 15 residues. Germline values: CDR1 SEHNR, CDR2 FQNEAQ (reference sequence). The CDR3 nucleotides are TGTTCCAGCAGACGAGGGGAGGGGGAGCGGGAGACCCAGTACTTC. Translation gives CSSRRGEGERETQYF.